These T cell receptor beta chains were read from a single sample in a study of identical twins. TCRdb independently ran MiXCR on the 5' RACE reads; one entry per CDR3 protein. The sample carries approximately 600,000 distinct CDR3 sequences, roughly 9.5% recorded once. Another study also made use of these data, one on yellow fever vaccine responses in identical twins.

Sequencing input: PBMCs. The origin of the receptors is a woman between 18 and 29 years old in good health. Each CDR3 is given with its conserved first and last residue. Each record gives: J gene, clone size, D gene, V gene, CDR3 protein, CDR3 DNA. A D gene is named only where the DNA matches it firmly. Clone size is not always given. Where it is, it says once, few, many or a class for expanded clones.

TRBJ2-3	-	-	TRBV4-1	CASSQVTPGSDTQYF	TGCGCCAGCAGCCAAGTCACCCCCGGCTCAGATACGCAGTATTTT
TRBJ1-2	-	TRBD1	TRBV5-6	CASSLIDRDNYGYTF	TGTGCCAGCAGCCTAATTGACAGGGACAACTATGGCTACACCTTC
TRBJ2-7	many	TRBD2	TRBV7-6	CASSSYRDYSYEQYF	TGTGCCAGCAGCTCCTACCGGGACTACTCCTACGAGCAGTACTTC
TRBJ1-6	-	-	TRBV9	CASSVGAGDYNSPLHF	TGTGCCAGCAGCGTAGGCGCAGGGGATTATAATTCACCCCTCCACTTT
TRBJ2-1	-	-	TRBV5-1	CASSFIGNNEQFF	TGCGCCAGCAGCTTCATCGGGAACAATGAGCAGTTCTTC
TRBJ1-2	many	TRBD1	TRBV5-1	CASSGDRDRTYGYTF	TGCGCCAGCAGCGGGGACCGGGACAGGACTTATGGCTACACCTTC
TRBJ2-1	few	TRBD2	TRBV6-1	CASRGGVASYNEQFF	TGTGCCAGCAGGGGGGGGGTGGCCTCCTACAATGAGCAGTTCTTC
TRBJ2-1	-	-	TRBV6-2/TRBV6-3	CASSPQTPGRSSYNEQFF	TGTGCCAGCAGCCCCCAGACACCGGGACGGAGCTCCTACAATGAGCAGTTCTTC
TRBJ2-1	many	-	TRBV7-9	CASRLGGGLEQFF	TGTGCCAGCAGGTTGGGAGGCGGTCTTGAGCAGTTCTTC
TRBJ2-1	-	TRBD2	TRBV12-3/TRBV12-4	CASSLAPLTSSDPYNEQFF	TGTGCCAGCAGTTTAGCCCCCCTGACTAGCTCAGACCCCTACAATGAGCAGTTCTTC
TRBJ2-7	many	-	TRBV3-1	CASSRTGATYEQYF	TGTGCCAGCAGCCGTACTGGGGCCACTTACGAGCAGTACTTC
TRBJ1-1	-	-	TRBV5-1	CASSLGGADTEAFF	TGCGCCAGCAGCTTGGGTGGGGCGGACACTGAAGCTTTCTTT
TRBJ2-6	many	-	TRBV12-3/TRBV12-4	CASSIGGVKAGANVLTF	TGTGCCAGCTCCATAGGGGGGGTCAAGGCTGGGGCCAACGTCCTGACTTTC
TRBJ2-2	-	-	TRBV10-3	CAISDSKTGRTGELFF	TGTGCCATCAGTGATTCCAAGACAGGAAGAACCGGGGAGCTGTTTTTT
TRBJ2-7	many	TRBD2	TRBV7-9	CASSETGTSGFYEQYF	TGTGCCAGCAGCGAAACAGGGACTAGCGGGTTTTACGAGCAGTACTTC
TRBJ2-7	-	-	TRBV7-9	CASSRTVGGPSYEQYF	TGTGCCAGCAGTCGAACGGTAGGGGGGCCATCCTACGAGCAGTACTTC
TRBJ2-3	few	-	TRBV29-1	CSVGTKSTDTQYF	TGCAGCGTTGGGACTAAGAGCACAGATACGCAGTATTTT
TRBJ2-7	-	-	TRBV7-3	CASSQNSGPSYEQYF	TGTGCCAGCAGCCAAAATTCGGGACCCTCCTACGAGCAGTACTTC
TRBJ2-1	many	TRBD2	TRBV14	CASSRSGGGSEQFF	TGTGCCAGCAGCCGTAGCGGGGGGGGGAGTGAGCAGTTCTTC
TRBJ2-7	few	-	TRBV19	CASSDRSTYEQYF	TGTGCCAGTAGTGACAGATCAACCTACGAGCAGTACTTC
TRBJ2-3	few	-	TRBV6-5	CASSYGRIKQNTQYF	TGTGCCAGCAGTTATGGCAGAATCAAGCAAAATACGCAGTATTTT
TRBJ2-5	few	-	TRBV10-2	CASSESRDTQRGTQYF	TGCGCCAGCAGTGAGTCGAGGGATACCCAACGCGGAACCCAGTACTTC
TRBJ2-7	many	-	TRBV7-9	CASRDPGSVEQYF	TGTGCCAGCAGGGACCCGGGTAGTGTCGAGCAGTACTTC
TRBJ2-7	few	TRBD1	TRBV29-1	CSVDTGTGDSYEQYF	TGCAGCGTGGATACAGGGACAGGGGACTCCTACGAGCAGTACTTC
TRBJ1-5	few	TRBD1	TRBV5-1	CASSFTGGDQPQHF	TGCGCCAGCAGCTTCACAGGGGGCGATCAGCCCCAGCATTTT
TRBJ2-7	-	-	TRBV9	CASAGNEQYF	TGTGCCAGCGCAGGAAACGAGCAGTACTTC
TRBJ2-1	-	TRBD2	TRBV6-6	CASSYPAAGAYNEQFF	TGTGCCAGCAGTTACCCCGCCGCGGGAGCTTACAATGAGCAGTTCTTC
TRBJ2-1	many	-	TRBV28	CAYSRGSGISYNEQFF	TGTGCCTACAGCAGAGGTAGCGGTATCTCCTACAATGAGCAGTTCTTC
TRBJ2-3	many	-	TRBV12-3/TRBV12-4	CASSLLDATQYF	TGTGCCAGCAGTCTCCTAGATGCTACGCAGTATTTT
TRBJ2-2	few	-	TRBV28	CASSLYAGELFF	TGTGCCAGCAGTTTATACGCCGGGGAGCTGTTTTTT
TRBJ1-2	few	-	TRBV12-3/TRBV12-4	CASSFGRTLYGYTF	TGTGCCAGCAGTTTTGGCCGAACGCTCTATGGCTACACCTTC
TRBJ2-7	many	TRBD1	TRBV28	CASKVLGQPTYEQYF	TGTGCCAGCAAGGTTTTGGGACAGCCAACCTACGAGCAGTACTTC
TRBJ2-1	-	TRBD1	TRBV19	CASRIGQGINEQFF	TGTGCCAGTAGGATAGGACAGGGGATCAATGAGCAGTTCTTC
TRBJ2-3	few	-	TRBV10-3	CAISPRAHGRTDTQYF	TGTGCCATCAGTCCAAGGGCCCATGGCCGCACAGATACGCAGTATTTT
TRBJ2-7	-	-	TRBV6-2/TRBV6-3	CASSQDRSSYEQYF	TGTGCCAGCAGCCAGGACCGCAGCTCCTACGAGCAGTACTTC
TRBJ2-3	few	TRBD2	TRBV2	CASSEAGGVTDTQYF	TGTGCCAGCAGTGAAGCCGGGGGGGTCACAGATACGCAGTATTTT
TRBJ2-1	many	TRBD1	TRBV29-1	CSGMRRGQGANEQFF	TGCAGCGGTATGCGGCGGGGACAGGGGGCTAATGAGCAGTTCTTC
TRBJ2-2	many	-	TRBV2	CATRRGNTGELFF	TGTGCCACCCGACGGGGGAACACCGGGGAGCTGTTTTTT
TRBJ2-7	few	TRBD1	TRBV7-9	CASSLETGIDYEQYF	TGTGCCAGCAGCTTAGAGACAGGGATAGACTACGAGCAGTACTTC
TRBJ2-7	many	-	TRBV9	CASSPHNRGSYEQYF	TGTGCCAGCAGCCCTCATAATCGGGGTTCCTACGAGCAGTACTTC
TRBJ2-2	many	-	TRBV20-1	CSARGEQSTGELFF	TGCAGTGCTAGAGGGGAACAGAGCACCGGGGAGCTGTTTTTT
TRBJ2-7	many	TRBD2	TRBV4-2	CASSQSGGVYEQYF	TGTGCCAGCAGCCAAAGCGGGGGGGTCTACGAGCAGTACTTC
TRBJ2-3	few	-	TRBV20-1	CSAREVRDTQYF	TGCAGTGCTAGAGAGGTCCGAGATACGCAGTATTTT
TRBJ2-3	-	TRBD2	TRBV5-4	CASSPLLAGPTDTQYF	TGTGCCAGCAGCCCTCTTCTAGCGGGACCCACAGATACGCAGTATTTT
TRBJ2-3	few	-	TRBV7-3	CASSFGGMGTDTQYF	TGTGCCAGCAGCTTCGGGGGAATGGGGACAGATACGCAGTATTTT
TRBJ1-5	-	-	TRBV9	CASSVYGDQPQHF	TGTGCCAGCAGCGTGTATGGGGATCAGCCCCAGCATTTT
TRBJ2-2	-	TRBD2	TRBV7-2	CASSAPSGGAPGELFF	TGTGCCAGCAGCGCCCCTAGCGGGGGGGCTCCCGGGGAGCTGTTTTTT
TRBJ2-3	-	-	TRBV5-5	CASTPGVSKDTQYF	TGTGCCAGCACCCCCGGGGTCAGCAAAGATACGCAGTATTTT
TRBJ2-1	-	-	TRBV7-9	CASSPPAHNEQFF	TGTGCCAGCAGCCCCCCGGCTCACAATGAGCAGTTCTTC
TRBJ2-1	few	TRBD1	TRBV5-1	CASSPGPGGPLNEQFF	TGCGCCAGCAGCCCCGGACCAGGGGGACCGTTGAATGAGCAGTTCTTC
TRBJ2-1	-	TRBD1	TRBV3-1	CASSQVEGTGPYNEQFF	TGTGCCAGCAGCCAGGTCGAGGGGACAGGGCCTTACAATGAGCAGTTCTTC
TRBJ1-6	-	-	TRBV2	CASSEAVLKSSYNSPLHF	TGTGCCAGCAGTGAAGCGGTCCTCAAGAGCTCCTATAATTCACCCCTCCACTTT
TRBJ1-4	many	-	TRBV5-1	CASSPGTTTNEKLFF	TGCGCCAGCAGTCCCGGGACAACAACTAATGAAAAACTGTTTTTT
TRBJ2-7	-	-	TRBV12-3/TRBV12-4	CASSFHSTEQYF	TGTGCCAGCAGTTTTCACAGTACCGAGCAGTACTTC